This TCR beta chain stems from a study of shared clonotypes between healthy human individuals. The method was immunoSEQ multiplex PCR; TCRdb's version includes in-frame clones alone and lacks a portion of them. Of about 980,000 clones in the sample, less than 85% were seen once. The germline CDR1 and CDR2 sequences are KGHSH and LQKENI. The CDR3 has 15 residues. V shed 6 bases and J shed 0 bases, with 9 bases lying between them. Material for sequencing was memory CD4+ T cells sorted from blood. Subset here: CD45RA-negative fraction. The chain links TRBV18 to TRBJ2-6, with a tentative D call TRBD1 (5 bases). This TCR derives from a man aged 18 to 29 in good health. CDR3 residues: CASSPDSSGANVLTF. The CDR3 DNA reads as TGTGCCAGCTCTCCAGACAGCTCTGGGGCCAACGTCCTGACTTTC.